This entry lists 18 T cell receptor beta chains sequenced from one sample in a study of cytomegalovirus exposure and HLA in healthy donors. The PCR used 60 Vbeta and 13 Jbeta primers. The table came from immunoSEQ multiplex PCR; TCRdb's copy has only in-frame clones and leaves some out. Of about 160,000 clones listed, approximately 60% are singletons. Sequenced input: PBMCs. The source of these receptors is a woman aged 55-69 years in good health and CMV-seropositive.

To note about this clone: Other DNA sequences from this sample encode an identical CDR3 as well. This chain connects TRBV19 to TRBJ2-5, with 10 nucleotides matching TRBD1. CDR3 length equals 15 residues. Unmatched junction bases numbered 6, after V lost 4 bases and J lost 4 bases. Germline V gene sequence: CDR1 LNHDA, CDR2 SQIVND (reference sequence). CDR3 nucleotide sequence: TGTGCCAGTAGTAGGGACAGGGGACAAGGAGAGACCCAGTACTTC. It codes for CASSRDRGQGETQYF.

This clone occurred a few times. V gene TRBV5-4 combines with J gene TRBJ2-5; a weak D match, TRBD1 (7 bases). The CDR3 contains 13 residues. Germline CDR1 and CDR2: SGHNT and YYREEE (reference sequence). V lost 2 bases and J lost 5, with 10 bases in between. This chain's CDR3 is CASSFGGGETQYF. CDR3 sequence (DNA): TGTGCCAGCAGCTTCGGAGGGGGCGAGACCCAGTACTTC.

Here the CDR3 DNA reads TGCGCCAGCAGCCTGGGACAGGGGGCAATCAATCAGCCCCAGCATTTT. It encodes CASSLGQGAINQPQHF. V gene TRBV4-1 combines with J gene TRBJ1-5; 12 bases fit TRBD1. V was clipped by 4 bases and J by 3 bases; unmatched bases: 4. This CDR3 contains 16 residues. Looked up from germline, CDR1 is MGHRA and CDR2 is YSYEKL.

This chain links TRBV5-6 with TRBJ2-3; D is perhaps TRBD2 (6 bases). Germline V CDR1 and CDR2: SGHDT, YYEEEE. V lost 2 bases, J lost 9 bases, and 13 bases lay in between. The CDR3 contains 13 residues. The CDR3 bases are TGTGCCAGCAGCTTTGGAGGGATTGGGACGCAGTATTTT. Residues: CASSFGGIGTQYF.

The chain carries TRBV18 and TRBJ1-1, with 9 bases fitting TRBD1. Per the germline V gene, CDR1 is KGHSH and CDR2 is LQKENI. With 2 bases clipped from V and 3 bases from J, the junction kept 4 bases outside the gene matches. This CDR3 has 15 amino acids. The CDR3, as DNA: TGTGCCAGCTCACCAGTACAGGGGGCGGACACTGAAGCTTTCTTT. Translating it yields CASSPVQGADTEAFF.

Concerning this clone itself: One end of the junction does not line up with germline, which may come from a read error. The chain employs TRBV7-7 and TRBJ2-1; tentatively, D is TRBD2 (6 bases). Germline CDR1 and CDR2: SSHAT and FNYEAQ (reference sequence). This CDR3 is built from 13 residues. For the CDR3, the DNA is TGTGCTAGCAGTACCAATGCGGGGTACGAGCAGTTCTTC. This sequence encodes CASSTNAGYEQFF.

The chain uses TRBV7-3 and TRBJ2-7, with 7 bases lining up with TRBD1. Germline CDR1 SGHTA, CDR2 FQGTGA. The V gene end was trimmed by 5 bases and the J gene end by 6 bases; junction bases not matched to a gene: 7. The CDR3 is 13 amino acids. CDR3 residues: CASSPRGGGEQYF. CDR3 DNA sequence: TGTGCCAGCAGCCCCCGAGGGGGCGGCGAGCAGTACTTC.

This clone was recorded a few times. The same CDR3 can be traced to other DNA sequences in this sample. Here the CDR3 reads CASSPRVGSSKGGPGGYF. The CDR3 DNA reads TGTGCCAGCAGCCCTCGTGTAGGGAGTAGCAAAGGGGGCCCAGGAGGGTATTTT. The chain joins TRBV5-4 to TRBJ2-3; 7 bases agree with TRBD1. CDR3 size: 18 residues. CDR1 and CDR2 from the germline V gene are SGHNT and YYREEE (reference sequence). Unmatched junction bases numbered 28, after V lost 4 bases and J lost 14 bases.

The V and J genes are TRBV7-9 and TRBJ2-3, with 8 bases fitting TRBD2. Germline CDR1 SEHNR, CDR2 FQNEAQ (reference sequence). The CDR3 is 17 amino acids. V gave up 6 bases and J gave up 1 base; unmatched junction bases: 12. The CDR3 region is CASSQGRGAGGTDTQYF. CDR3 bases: TGTGCCAGCAGTCAAGGGCGGGGAGCGGGGGGCACAGATACGCAGTATTTT.

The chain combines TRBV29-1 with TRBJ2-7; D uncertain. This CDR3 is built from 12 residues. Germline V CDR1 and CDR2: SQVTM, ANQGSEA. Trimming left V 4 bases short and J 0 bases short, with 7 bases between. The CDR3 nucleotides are TGCAGCGTTGCTCAGGCCTCCTACGAGCAGTACTTC. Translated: CSVAQASYEQYF.

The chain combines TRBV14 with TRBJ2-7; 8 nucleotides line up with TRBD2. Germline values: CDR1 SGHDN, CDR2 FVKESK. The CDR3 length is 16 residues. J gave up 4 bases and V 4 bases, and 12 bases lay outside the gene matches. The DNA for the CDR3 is TGTGCCAGCAGCCCCAGTCCCAGCGGGAGAATTTACGAGCAGTACTTC. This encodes CASSPSPSGRIYEQYF. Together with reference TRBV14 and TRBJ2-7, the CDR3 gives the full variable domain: EAGVTQFPSHSVIEKGQTVTLRCDPISGHDNLYWYRRVMGKEIKFLLHFVKESKQDESGMPNNRFLAERTGGTYSTLKVQPAELEDSGVYFCASSPSPSGRIYEQYFGPGTRLTVT.

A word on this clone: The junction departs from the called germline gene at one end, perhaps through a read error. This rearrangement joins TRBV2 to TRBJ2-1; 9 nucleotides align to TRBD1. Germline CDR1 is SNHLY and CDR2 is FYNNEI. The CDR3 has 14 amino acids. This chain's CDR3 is CASGPGQGSNERFF. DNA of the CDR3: TGTGCCAGCGGACCGGGACAGGGCTCCAATGAGCGGTTCTTC.

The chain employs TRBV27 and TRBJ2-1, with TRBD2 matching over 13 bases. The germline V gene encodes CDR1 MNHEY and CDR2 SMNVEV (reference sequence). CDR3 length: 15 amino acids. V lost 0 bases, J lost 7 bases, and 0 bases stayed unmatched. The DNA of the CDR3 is TGTGCCAGCAGTTTATCACTAGCGGGAGGGAATGAGCAGTTCTTC. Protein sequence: CASSLSLAGGNEQFF.

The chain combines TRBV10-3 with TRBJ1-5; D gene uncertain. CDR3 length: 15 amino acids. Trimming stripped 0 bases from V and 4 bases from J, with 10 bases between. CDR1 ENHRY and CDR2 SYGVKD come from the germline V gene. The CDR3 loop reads CAISESEGGNQPQHF. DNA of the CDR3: TGTGCCATCAGTGAGTCGGAAGGAGGAAATCAGCCCCAGCATTTT.

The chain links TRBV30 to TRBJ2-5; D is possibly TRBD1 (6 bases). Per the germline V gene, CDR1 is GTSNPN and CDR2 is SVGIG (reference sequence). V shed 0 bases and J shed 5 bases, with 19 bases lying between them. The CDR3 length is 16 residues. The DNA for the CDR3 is TGTGCCTGGAGTGTACTGGGACAAAGGGCGTGGGAGACCCAGTACTTC. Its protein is CAWSVLGQRAWETQYF.

CDR3 in DNA: TGTGCTAGTGGTTTGGTATCCACTCGGGTGCCCCTAGACGAGCAGTACTTC. This encodes CASGLVSTRVPLDEQYF. This rearrangement joins TRBV12-5 to TRBJ2-7; no reliable D call. V lost 0 bases and J 5 bases, leaving 20 bases between the germline ends. CDR3 size: 17 residues. The germline gives CDR1 LGHNT, CDR2 FRNRAP.

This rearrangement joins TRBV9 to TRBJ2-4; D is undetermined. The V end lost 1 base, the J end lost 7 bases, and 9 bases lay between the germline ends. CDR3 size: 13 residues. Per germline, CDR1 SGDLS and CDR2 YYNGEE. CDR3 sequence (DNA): TGTGCCAGCAGCGTAAATGACGGGAACATTCAGTACTTC. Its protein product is CASSVNDGNIQYF. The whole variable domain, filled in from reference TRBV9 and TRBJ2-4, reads DSGVTQTPKHLITATGQRVTLRCSPRSGDLSVYWYQQSLDQGLQFLIQYYNGEERAKGNILERFSAQQFPDLHSELNLSSLELGDSALYFCASSVNDGNIQYFGAGTRLSVL.

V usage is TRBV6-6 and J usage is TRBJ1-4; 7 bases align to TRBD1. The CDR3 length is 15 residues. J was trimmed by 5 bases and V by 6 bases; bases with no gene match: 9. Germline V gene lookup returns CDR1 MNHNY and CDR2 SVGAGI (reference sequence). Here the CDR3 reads CASSYRGQINEKLFF. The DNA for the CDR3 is TGTGCCAGCAGCTACAGGGGACAGATAAATGAAAAACTGTTTTTT.